These 3 T cell receptor beta chains were all obtained from the same sample, sequenced in a study of shared clonotypes between healthy human individuals. Terminally differentiated effector memory CD45RA+ cells were left out of the naive CD8 fraction, which was CD45RO-negative and positively selected for CCR7. Libraries were prepared by immunoSEQ multiplex PCR; TCRdb keeps only in-frame clonotypes and omits some of them. The profile shows nearly 2 million clones, about 95% of them singletons. Sequenced: naive CD8+ T cells sorted from blood. These receptors originate from a man younger than 30 in good health.

The V call is TRBV4-3, the J call TRBJ2-1; the D is unclear. V lost 0 bases and J lost 4, with 10 bases in between. Germline V gives CDR1 LGHNA, CDR2 YSLEER. The CDR3 loop spans 15 amino acids. CDR3 loop: CASSQDPTGYNEQFF. CDR3 coding DNA: TGCGCCAGCAGCCAAGATCCCACCGGGTACAATGAGCAGTTCTTC.

The chain couples TRBV10-2 to TRBJ2-6; D gene ambiguous. Germline-derived CDR1 and CDR2 are WSHSY and SAAADI. V lost 3 bases and J lost 2, with 5 bases in between. The CDR3 extends over 14 amino acids. The chain's CDR3 is CASSDAAGANVLTF. The CDR3 bases are TGCGCCAGCAGTGATGCAGCTGGGGCCAACGTCCTGACTTTC.

The V and J genes are TRBV9 and TRBJ2-5; 12 bases map to TRBD2. Germline assignment: CDR1 SGDLS and CDR2 YYNGEE. With 4 bases clipped from V and 5 bases from J, the junction kept 3 bases outside the gene matches. CDR3 length: 14 residues. The CDR3 is CASSLAGGPETQYF. The CDR3 DNA is TGTGCCAGCAGCCTAGCGGGAGGGCCGGAGACCCAGTACTTC.